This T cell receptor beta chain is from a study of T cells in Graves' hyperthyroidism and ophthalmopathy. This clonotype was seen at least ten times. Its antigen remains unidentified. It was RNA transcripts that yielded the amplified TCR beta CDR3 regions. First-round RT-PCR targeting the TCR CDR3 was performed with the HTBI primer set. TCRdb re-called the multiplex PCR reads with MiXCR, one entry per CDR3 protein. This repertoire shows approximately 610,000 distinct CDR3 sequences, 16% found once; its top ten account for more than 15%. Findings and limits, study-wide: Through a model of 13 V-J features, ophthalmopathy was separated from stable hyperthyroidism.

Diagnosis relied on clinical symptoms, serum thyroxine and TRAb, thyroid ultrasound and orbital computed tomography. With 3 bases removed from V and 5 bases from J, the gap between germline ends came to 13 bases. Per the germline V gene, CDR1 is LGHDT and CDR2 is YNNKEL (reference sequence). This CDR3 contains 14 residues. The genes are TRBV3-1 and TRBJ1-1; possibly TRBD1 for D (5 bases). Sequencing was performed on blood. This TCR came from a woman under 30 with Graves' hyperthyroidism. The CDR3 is CASSHNRGWTEAFF. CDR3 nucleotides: TGTGCCAGCAGCCACAATAGGGGATGGACTGAAGCTTTCTTT.